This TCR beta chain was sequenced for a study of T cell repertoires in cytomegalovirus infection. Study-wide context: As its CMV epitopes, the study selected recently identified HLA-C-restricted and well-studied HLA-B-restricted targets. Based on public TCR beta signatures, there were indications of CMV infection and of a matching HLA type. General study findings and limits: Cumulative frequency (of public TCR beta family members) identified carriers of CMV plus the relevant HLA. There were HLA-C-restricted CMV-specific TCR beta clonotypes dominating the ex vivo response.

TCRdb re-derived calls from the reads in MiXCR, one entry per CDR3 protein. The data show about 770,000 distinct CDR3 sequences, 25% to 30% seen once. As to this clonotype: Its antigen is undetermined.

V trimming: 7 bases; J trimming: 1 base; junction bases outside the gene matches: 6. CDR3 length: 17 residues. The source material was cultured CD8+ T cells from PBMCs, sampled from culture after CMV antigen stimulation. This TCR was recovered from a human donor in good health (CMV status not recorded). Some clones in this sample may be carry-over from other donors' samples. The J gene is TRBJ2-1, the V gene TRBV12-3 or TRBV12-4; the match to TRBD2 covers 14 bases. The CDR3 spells CASTFGLAGGSYNEQFF. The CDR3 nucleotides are TGTGCCAGCACCTTTGGACTAGCGGGGGGATCCTACAATGAGCAGTTCTTC.